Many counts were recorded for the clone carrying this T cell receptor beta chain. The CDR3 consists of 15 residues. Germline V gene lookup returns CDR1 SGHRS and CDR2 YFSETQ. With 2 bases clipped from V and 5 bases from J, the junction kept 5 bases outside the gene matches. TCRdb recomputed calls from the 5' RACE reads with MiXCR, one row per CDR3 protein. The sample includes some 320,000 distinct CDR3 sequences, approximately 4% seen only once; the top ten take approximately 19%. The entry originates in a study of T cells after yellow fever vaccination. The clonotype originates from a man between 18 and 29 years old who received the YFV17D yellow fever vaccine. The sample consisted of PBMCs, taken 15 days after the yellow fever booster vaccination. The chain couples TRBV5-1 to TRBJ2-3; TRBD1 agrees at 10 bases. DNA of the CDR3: TGCGCCAGCAGCTTCGGGACAGGGGCGGGAGATACGCAGTATTTT. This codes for CASSFGTGAGDTQYF.